The 4 T cell receptor beta chains listed next were all sequenced from one sample in a study of vaccination effects on CD4 cells after COVID-19. Their target antigens are unknown. Clones were sequenced by immunoSEQ multiplex PCR, and TCRdb holds only the in-frame ones, with some missing. Of roughly 34,000 clones listed, roughly 78% are singletons. With the ViraFEST assay, the study expanded antigen-specific CD4+ T cells using viral peptide pools, then sequenced them. A roughly 10-day culture period preceded the isolation of CD4+ T cells. BNT162b2 vaccine or mRNA-1273 vaccine was given to participants in two doses. The sequenced sample was CD4+ T cells from PBMCs cultured with HCoV-NL63 spike peptides, obtained after COVID-19 vaccination. The receptor set was obtained from a human donor who received a COVID-19 vaccine. Some clones in this sample may be carry-over from other donors' samples.

The rearrangement joins TRBV19 to TRBJ2-1, with a possible D match to TRBD2 (5 bases). V was trimmed by 8 bases and J by 3 bases, leaving 20 bases between them. The CDR3 has 16 residues. The germline gives CDR1 LNHDA, CDR2 SQIVND (reference sequence). CDR3 residues: CASCKEAVNRYNEQFF. The CDR3 nucleotides read TGTGCCAGTTGTAAAGAAGCGGTTAACCGCTACAATGAGCAGTTCTTC.

This chain links TRBV6-5 with TRBJ1-5; D remains unclear. Germline V gene lookup returns CDR1 MNHEY and CDR2 SVGAGI. V lost 7 bases to trimming and J lost 4 bases, with 14 bases between them. CDR3 length: 14 amino acids. The CDR3 is CASMNSAGNQPQHF. The CDR3 coding sequence is TGTGCCAGCATGAACTCAGCGGGGAATCAGCCCCAGCATTTT.

The chain has TRBV29-1 and TRBJ2-3; the match to TRBD2 covers 8 bases. CDR1 and CDR2 from the germline V gene are SQVTM and ANQGSEA. Losses at the gene ends were 0 bases for V and 6 bases for J; bases not matched to a gene: 14. This CDR3 has 17 amino acids. The CDR3 protein is CSVEDLRAVTGGDTQYF. CDR3 DNA sequence: TGCAGCGTTGAAGACCTCCGGGCAGTCACGGGGGGGGATACGCAGTATTTT.

The gene calls are TRBV19 and TRBJ2-3; 7 positions agree with TRBD2. Looked up from germline, CDR1 is LNHDA and CDR2 is SQIVND (reference sequence). Trimming took 4 bases from V and 2 from J; bases not matched to a gene: 9. The CDR3 extends over 16 amino acids. The CDR3, as DNA: TGTGCCAGTAGTAATAGCGGGCGGCGACTCACAGATACGCAGTATTTT. Amino acid sequence: CASSNSGRRLTDTQYF.